This T cell receptor beta chain came from a study of blood T cell repertoires in COVID-19. About the research overall: Donors in the United States, Italy and Spain gave samples during acute or convalescent COVID-19. T cells, B-cell-depleted T cells, or PBMCs supplied cDNA or gDNA.

The CDR3 loop spans 16 amino acids. V dropped 3 bases and J dropped 7; count of bases not matched to a gene: 10. Per the germline V gene, CDR1 is MNHEY and CDR2 is SVGEGT. The authors' processing: Counts of nucleated cells, estimated from reference gene primer amplification, were obtained. The data were produced by immunoSEQ multiplex PCR, yet TCRdb's version contains in-frame clones alone and is incomplete. For V, J and clone size, that table is used; D and trimming come from the DNA. The table includes about 250,000 clones, about 89% detected once. The material sequenced was peripheral blood. The rearrangement joins TRBV6-2 or TRBV6-3 to TRBJ2-1; 9 bases match TRBD2. This clonotype was obtained from a man aged 25 to 40 with acute or convalescent COVID-19. CDR3: CASSYSAGGPYNEQFF. In DNA form, the CDR3 reads TGTGCCAGCAGTTATTCTGCGGGAGGGCCTTATAATGAGCAGTTCTTC.